This TCR beta chain is drawn from a study of precursors of human CD4 cytotoxic T cells listed by TCRdb under 2018. For context, the study as a whole: In total, some 15 donors contributed CD4+ memory subsets to the bulk TCR-seq analysis. Sequences for both the TCRalpha and TCRbeta chains came out of the TCR-seq analysis of some 14 donors (table S7).

What the research found in general, with its limitations: A bigger share of IL-7Rhigh TEMRA clonotypes consisted of expanded effector clonotypes than was the case for TEM or TCM clonotypes. More restricted TCR repertoires, with lower diversity and more expanded clonotypes, were shown by IL-7Rhigh and IL-7R- TEMRA subsets than by TCM and TEM subsets. Only about 95% of the 14 donors were included in some bulk TCR-seq comparisons, suggesting that not every subset was available for every donor. The limitation that the direction of differentiation between precursor and effector cells cannot be definitively established by a human observational design was noted by the authors.

Sequences KGHSH (CDR1) and LQKENI (CDR2) are obtained from the germline V gene. Measured from the cysteine to the phenylalanine, the CDR3 is 16 residues long. Just the 48-base CDR3 DNA is kept, in frame starting at base 1. For sequencing, an Illumina MiSeq was employed. As for the authors' bioinformatics: The Shannon-Wiener index, calculated in VDJtools, was used to measure repertoire diversity. A TCRbeta clonotype counted as expanded if its clonotype frequency was 3 or higher. The raw public reads went through TCRdb reprocessing: fastp at Q25, MiXCR clone calling, in-frame beta chains kept. Duplicate CDR3 protein sequences are folded into a single record with the most common DNA and genes. These V and J calls derive from TCRdb rather than the authors' analysis. A total of 600 to 700 distinct CDR3 sequences appear in this sample, approximately 15% of them only once. 9.5% to 13% of the sample goes to the ten largest clones.

Bulk UMI-based TCR sequencing was performed on four sorted CD4+ memory subsets (TCM, TEM, IL-7Rhigh TEMRA, IL-7R- TEMRA) to test a precursor-effector relationship among CD4 cytotoxic T cells. The cells came from peripheral blood mononuclear cells that had been isolated from human blood. As to this clonotype: The antigen it recognizes is unknown. A much larger clone lies a single base off, so this may be a read error.

The sample was memory CD4+ T cells from blood (PBMCs). The receptor was isolated from a human donor in good health. The chain links TRBV18 with TRBJ2-2, and TRBD1 matches 8 of the central bases. The DNA is as follows: TGTGCCAGCTTACCACCGCAGGGGGCAAACACCGGGGAGCTGTTTTTT. Protein translation: CASLPPQGANTGELFF. With the portions outside the CDR3 filled from the reference TRBV18 and TRBJ2-2 genes, the complete variable region becomes NAGVMQNPRHLVRRRGQEARLRCSPMKGHSHVYWYRQLPEEGLKFMVYLQKENIIDESGMPKERFSAEFPKEGPSILRIQQVVRGDSAAYFCASLPPQGANTGELFFGEGSRLTVL.